This is a list of T cell receptor beta chains from one sample in a study of OX40 agonist ivuxolimab in advanced cancers. The repertoire was sequenced with immunoSEQ multiplex PCR; TCRdb's copy has only in-frame clones and lacks some. The top ten clones hold approximately 14% of a sample with roughly 80,000 clones, roughly 91% of them seen once. Material: CD4+ or CD8+ T cells sorted from blood, obtained in a trial of the OX40 agonist ivuxolimab. The receptors were gathered from an adult with an advanced solid tumor such as melanoma, head and neck, liver or kidney cancer. The CDR3 runs from the conserved cysteine through the conserved F or W. D genes are given only for firm matches. Rows give clone size only sometimes, using once, few, many, or a class for an expanded clone.

.	TRBV5-1	.	TRBJ1-2	TGCGCCAGCAGCTTGATCGGTTTATTGAACGGCCAATATGGCTACACCTTC	CASSLIGLLNGQYGYTF
.	TRBV6-5	TRBD1	TRBJ2-7	TGTGCCAGCAGACTCGCACAGGGGTCGTTCTACGAGCAGTACTTC	CASRLAQGSFYEQYF
.	TRBV21-1	.	TRBJ2-6	TGTGCCAGCAGCAAAGCGCAGGCAGGATCAGGCTCAGAATCCTCTGGGGCCAACGTCCTGACTTTC	CASSKAQAGSGSESSGANVLTF
.	TRBV27	TRBD1	TRBJ1-5	TGTGCCAGCTCAAAAACAGGGGTAAATCAGCCCCAGCATTTT	CASSKTGVNQPQHF
few	TRBV7-9	.	TRBJ1-2	TGTGCCAGCACCTTCCTGACAGCTAACTATGGCTACACCTTC	CASTFLTANYGYTF
.	TRBV7-6	TRBD2	TRBJ2-1	TGTGCCAGCAGCCCTAGGGCGGGACTAGCGGGAGGGCGCTCCTACAATGAGCAGTTCTTC	CASSPRAGLAGGRSYNEQFF
.	TRBV27	TRBD2	TRBJ2-3	TGTGCCAGCAGTCGTAAACTAGCGGAAAACACAGATACGCAGTATTTT	CASSRKLAENTDTQYF
.	TRBV7-8	.	TRBJ2-7	TGTGCCAGCAGCCCAAAGCCCTCCTACGAGCAGTACTTC	CASSPKPSYEQYF
.	TRBV6-1	.	TRBJ1-5	TGTGCCAGCAGTGAAGCGGGACGGCCTAATCAGCCCCAGCATTTT	CASSEAGRPNQPQHF
.	TRBV5-4	.	TRBJ2-3	TGTGCCAGCAGCGCAAGGACGGGGGGCTGGGGAGATACGCAGTATTTT	CASSARTGGWGDTQYF
.	TRBV5-4	.	TRBJ2-7	TGTGCCAGCAGCTCCGGCCTCGCGGGGGAGCAGTACTTC	CASSSGLAGEQYF
.	TRBV27	.	TRBJ2-7	TGTGCCAGCAGTTCGGGCGGGGGCCTTTACGAGCAGTACTTC	CASSSGGGLYEQYF
.	TRBV5-1	.	TRBJ2-6	TGCGCCAGCAGCTTGGGAGGTGGGGCCAACGTCCTGACTTTC	CASSLGGGANVLTF
.	TRBV19	.	TRBJ1-1	TGTGCCAGTAGTATCGGAATGGACACTGAAGCTTTCTTT	CASSIGMDTEAFF
.	TRBV19	.	TRBJ1-6	TGTGCCAGTAGTATAGATACGGGACACCTCTATGCCTATAATTCACCCCTCCACTTT	CASSIDTGHLYAYNSPLHF
.	TRBV4-1	TRBD2	TRBJ2-3	TGCGCCAGCAGCCCTTTAGGGCTAGCGGGGGTCGATACGCAGTATTTT	CASSPLGLAGVDTQYF
.	TRBV19	TRBD1	TRBJ2-4	TGTGCCAGTAGTCACCGAGGACAGGGTACATGGGCCAAAAACATTCAGTACTTC	CASSHRGQGTWAKNIQYF
.	TRBV9	.	TRBJ1-1	TGTGCCAGCAGCGCGCCCGAAGCTTTCTTT	CASSAPEAFF
.	TRBV27	.	TRBJ1-5	TGTGCCAGCAGTTTATCGCGAGGCGACAATCAGCCCCAGCATTTT	CASSLSRGDNQPQHF
.	TRBV4-1	TRBD1	TRBJ1-5	TGCGCCAGCAGCCTGGGGGACAGGGGCAATCAGCCCCAGCATTTT	CASSLGDRGNQPQHF
.	TRBV19	TRBD1	TRBJ1-1	TGTGCCAGTGGTCGACAGGGAAGCGGAGTGCGGACTGAAGCTTTCTTT	CASGRQGSGVRTEAFF
.	TRBV7-9	TRBD1	TRBJ1-1	TGTGCCAGCAGCCCGATTAGACAGGGTCGAACTGAAGCTTTCTTT	CASSPIRQGRTEAFF
.	TRBV6-1	.	TRBJ2-7	TGTGCCAGCAGTGAAGGGCGGGCCTACGAGCAGTACTTC	CASSEGRAYEQYF
once	TRBV23-1	.	TRBJ2-5	TGCGCCAGCAGTCAAAGGCGGATTAAGACTGTCGGGGAGACCCAGTACTTC	CASSQRRIKTVGETQYF
.	TRBV19	.	TRBJ1-1	TGTGCCAGTAATATAGATCAGGCAGGGAACACTGAAGCTTTCTTT	CASNIDQAGNTEAFF
.	TRBV28	.	TRBJ2-3	TGTGCCTCCATGGTCGACAACCTTCCAGATACGCAGTATTTT	CASMVDNLPDTQYF
.	TRBV28	TRBD1	TRBJ1-4	TGTGCCAGCAGCACCCGGGACAGGGGGCCTGAAAAACTGTTTTTT	CASSTRDRGPEKLFF
.	TRBV4-3	.	TRBJ2-1	TGCGCCAGCAGCCAAGACGGAATCTCATCCTACAATGAGCAGTTCTTC	CASSQDGISSYNEQFF
.	TRBV7-2	.	TRBJ1-5	TGTGCCAGCAGCTTATTCTGGAGCGTGAGCAATCAGCCCCAGCATTTT	CASSLFWSVSNQPQHF
.	TRBV4-1	TRBD2	TRBJ2-7	TGCGCCAGCAGCCCGGGGACTAGCGGGCGCTCATCGGGCGAGCAGTACTTC	CASSPGTSGRSSGEQYF
once	TRBV27	.	TRBJ2-1	TGTGCCAGCAGTCCCCCAGGGGGGCGAGGCAATGAGCAGTTCTTC	CASSPPGGRGNEQFF
few	TRBV4-3	.	TRBJ1-2	TGCGCCAGCAGCCAAGACAGCCATAAGACAGACGGCTACACCTTC	CASSQDSHKTDGYTF
few	TRBV5-4	TRBD2	TRBJ2-1	TGTGCCAGCAGCTTGAGACTAGCGGCTATCAATGAGCAGTTCTTC	CASSLRLAAINEQFF
.	TRBV7-6	.	TRBJ1-2	TGTGCCAGCAGCTTAGCGAAGGGGGATGGCTACACCTTC	CASSLAKGDGYTF
.	TRBV27	TRBD2	TRBJ2-1	TGTGCCAGCAGTTTATCCGGGCTAGCGGACAATGAGCAGTTCTTC	CASSLSGLADNEQFF
few	TRBV5-5	.	TRBJ2-3	TGTGCCAGCAGCTTGGGTCCAGGCCGCCCCACAGATACGCAGTATTTT	CASSLGPGRPTDTQYF